These 22 T cell receptor beta chains share one sample of origin, sequenced in a study of spatial heterogeneity in lung cancer. Time point defined: blood at routine non-recurrence follow-up after resection. Frozen PBMC, nontumor lung or tumor provided whole RNA, which was sequenced unsorted. TCRdb independently ran MiXCR on the 5' RACE reads; one entry per CDR3 protein. The repertoire includes tens of thousands of distinct CDR3 sequences, 5% to 6.5% of them detected once, and roughly 21% sits in the top ten. Sequenced material: PBMCs, taken at follow-up. These TCRs come from a male donor with early-stage non-small cell lung cancer.

This clonotype was counted ten times or more. The chain uses TRBV19 and TRBJ2-5; 13 bases fit TRBD2. The V and J ends lost 9 bases and 5 bases, in that order; junction bases with no gene match: 12. Per the germline V gene, CDR1 is LNHDA and CDR2 is SQIVND (reference sequence). CDR3 length: 16 amino acids. The chain's CDR3 is CASRPRTSGSRETQYF. DNA for the CDR3: TGTGCCAGCCGACCGAGGACTAGCGGGAGTAGGGAGACCCAGTACTTC.

V is TRBV7-2 and J is TRBJ2-5; 9 nucleotides line up with TRBD2. Germline CDR1 and CDR2: SGHTA and FQGNSA. V lost 6 bases, J lost 2 bases, and 7 bases stayed unmatched. The CDR3 has 15 amino acids. The CDR3 reads CASRILGLAQETQYF. CDR3 sequence (DNA): TGTGCCAGCAGAATACTGGGACTAGCTCAAGAGACCCAGTACTTC.

This clonotype was counted many times. The V and J genes are TRBV24-1 and TRBJ2-5, with D unresolved. Germline-derived CDR1 and CDR2 are KGHDR and SFDVKD. The V and J ends lost 4 bases and 0 bases respectively, with 11 bases between them. The CDR3 sequence is 15 residues long. The CDR3 here is CATSDPGRNQETQYF. CDR3 nucleotide sequence: TGTGCCACCAGTGACCCCGGTCGGAACCAAGAGACCCAGTACTTC.

This clonotype was observed at least ten times. J is TRBJ2-4 and V is TRBV24-1; no firm D call. The ends were cut back, 3 bases at V and 3 bases at J, with 11 bases in the middle. Germline CDR1 reads KGHDR; CDR2 reads SFDVKD. CDR3 length equals 15 residues. The CDR3 sequence is CATSDRRFGKNIQYF. The CDR3 bases are TGTGCCACCAGTGATCGAAGGTTTGGCAAAAACATTCAGTACTTC.

This clonotype has at least ten counts. Written as DNA, the CDR3 is TGTGCCATCAGTGAGGGGGTAGCAAACAATCAGCCCCAGCATTTT. Protein sequence: CAISEGVANNQPQHF. V usage is TRBV10-3 and J usage is TRBJ1-5; D ambiguous. This CDR3 has 15 residues. Trimming pared 2 bases from V and 3 bases from J, leaving 11 bases between. Germline CDR1 ENHRY, CDR2 SYGVKD.

A remark on this clonotype: A much larger clone differs by one base, so this may be a read error. The CDR3 protein is CACSIQGADYNEQFF. DNA of the CDR3: TGTGCCTGTAGTATCCAGGGGGCCGACTACAATGAGCAGTTCTTC. This chain links TRBV19 with TRBJ2-1; 8 bases agree with TRBD1. This CDR3 region has 15 residues. CDR1 LNHDA and CDR2 SQIVND come from the germline V gene (reference sequence).

In its sample, this clonotype was seen a few times. The rearrangement links TRBV11-2 to TRBJ2-5; no clear D gene. Deletions cut 0 bases from V and 1 base from J, with 15 bases between. The germline gives CDR1 SGHAT, CDR2 FQNNGV. CDR3 size: 17 residues. The CDR3 protein is CASSLDFGSELQETQYF. The CDR3 coding sequence is TGTGCCAGCAGCTTAGATTTCGGCAGCGAACTCCAAGAGACCCAGTACTTC.

A word on this clonotype: A read error is possible here, since a much larger clone lies one base away. V is TRBV2 and J is TRBJ1-1; no clear D gene. Germline CDR1 and CDR2: SNHLY and FYNNEI. Trimming shortened V by 7 bases and J by 4 bases, and 13 bases separated the two germline ends. The CDR3 is 13 residues long. CDR3: CASIRRLITEAFF. The CDR3, as DNA: TGTGCCAGCATACGGCGGTTGATCACTGAAGCTTTCTTT.

By sample share, this clonotype is medium-sized. This chain joins TRBV28 and TRBJ2-4; TRBD2 matches at 7 bases. CDR3 size: 12 residues. Germline-derived CDR1 and CDR2 are MDHEN and SYDVKM. Trimming took 6 bases from V and 8 from J; bases not matched to a gene: 4. DNA of the CDR3: TGTGCCAGCAGCCCGGCGGGGGACATTCAGTACTTC. Protein: CASSPAGDIQYF. Combining the CDR3 with reference TRBV28 and TRBJ2-4 gives the whole variable domain DVKVTQSSRYLVKRTGEKVFLECVQDMDHENMFWYRQDPGLGLRLIYFSYDVKMKEKGDIPEGYSVSREKKERFSLILESASTNQTSMYLCASSPAGDIQYFGAGTRLSVL.

Many counts were recorded for this clonotype. The genes are TRBV7-3 and TRBJ2-1; D unresolved. Germline values: CDR1 SGHTA, CDR2 FQGTGA. The CDR3 sequence is 13 residues long. V was pared by 5 bases and J by 9 bases, with 14 bases between. This chain's CDR3 is CASSPPEGSEQFF. CDR3 in DNA: TGTGCCAGCAGCCCCCCAGAAGGGTCTGAGCAGTTCTTC.

This clonotype was counted at least ten times. The genes are TRBV20-1 and TRBJ2-4; unclear D gene. Germline lookup yields CDR1 DFQATT and CDR2 SNEGSKA (reference sequence). V lost 5 bases and J lost 11, with 13 bases in between. This CDR3 is 11 amino acids long. DNA of the CDR3: TGCAGTGCTTCACACTCGGGCGTTCAGTACTTC. Encoded protein: CSASHSGVQYF.

The chain recombines TRBV6-1 with TRBJ2-5; D gene unclear. V was pared by 2 bases and J by 0 bases, with 10 bases between. The CDR3 spans 15 residues. In germline, CDR1 is MNHNS, CDR2 SASEGT. The CDR3 sequence is CASSEPYQYQETQYF. Written as DNA, the CDR3 is TGTGCCAGCAGTGAACCCTATCAGTACCAAGAGACCCAGTACTTC.

CDR3 amino acids: CASSDPGLVEDTQYF. The CDR3 DNA is TGTGCCAGCAGTGATCCGGGACTAGTAGAAGATACGCAGTATTTT. The genes are TRBV25-1 and TRBJ2-3, with 8 positions matching TRBD2. The germline V gene has CDR1 MGHDK and CDR2 SYGVNS. V was pared by 3 bases and J by 5 bases, with 7 bases of the junction left unmatched. The CDR3 extends over 15 amino acids.

This clonotype has ten or more counts. The chain has TRBV7-2 and TRBJ2-1, with 9 bases identical to TRBD2. The germline V gene has CDR1 SGHTA and CDR2 FQGNSA. The CDR3 is 16 residues long. V trimming: 2 bases; J trimming: 9 bases; junction bases outside the gene matches: 11. The CDR3 DNA sequence: TGTGCCAGCAGCTTATCTTCGCGGGGGGGCTCTACTGAGCAGTTCTTC. Translation gives CASSLSSRGGSTEQFF. Complete variable domain (other parts from reference TRBV7-2 and TRBJ2-1): GAGVSQSPSNKVTEKGKDVELRCDPISGHTALYWYRQSLGQGLEFLIYFQGNSAPDKSGLPSDRFSAERTGGSVSTLTIQRTQQEDSAVYLCASSLSSRGGSTEQFFGPGTRLTVL.

This clonotype was recorded many times. The chain combines TRBV5-1 with TRBJ2-5; D call uncertain. Trimming took off 0 bases at V and 1 base at J, with 10 bases between the two ends. The CDR3 loop spans 15 amino acids. From germline, CDR1 is SGHRS and CDR2 YFSETQ. For the CDR3, the DNA is TGCGCCAGCAGCTTGGCGGCCAGGACCCAAGAGACCCAGTACTTC. Translating gives CASSLAARTQETQYF.

This clonotype appeared a few times. This sequence joins TRBV20-1 and TRBJ1-3; tentatively, D is TRBD1 (5 bases). The CDR3 is 12 residues long. Deletions cut 3 bases from V and 2 bases from J, with 5 bases between. Per germline, CDR1 DFQATT and CDR2 SNEGSKA (reference sequence). The CDR3 spells CSARGAGNTIYF. As DNA, the CDR3 is TGCAGTGCTAGGGGGGCTGGAAACACCATATATTTT.

This clonotype has a count of ten or more. The chain carries TRBV24-1 and TRBJ2-3, with a weak D call TRBD1 (6 bases). The germline V and J ends were trimmed by 2 bases and 5 bases, with 13 bases remaining between them. Per germline, CDR1 KGHDR and CDR2 SFDVKD. This CDR3 contains 15 residues. CDR3 loop: CATSDSQGHKDTQYF. The CDR3 DNA follows: TGTGCCACCAGTGATTCACAGGGTCATAAAGATACGCAGTATTTT.

This clonotype has a count of ten or more. Written as DNA, the CDR3 is TGTGCCACCAGCGGACACAGGGCCGGTGGCTACACCTTC. Residues: CATSGHRAGGYTF. The chain couples TRBV15 to TRBJ1-2; a possible D gene is TRBD1 (6 bases). V gave up 5 bases and J gave up 7 bases, with 14 bases separating them. This CDR3 contains 13 residues. Germline CDR1 LNHNV, CDR2 YYDKDF (reference sequence).

This clonotype was seen repeatedly, ten times or more. V and J are TRBV6-1 and TRBJ1-6, with 9 bases matching TRBD1. V lost 3 bases to trimming and J lost 10 bases; unmatched junction nucleotides: 10. CDR3 length equals 16 residues. Germline CDR1 MNHNS, CDR2 SASEGT. CDR3 residues: CASSDFYRGPVSPLHF. As DNA, the CDR3 is TGTGCCAGCAGTGATTTTTACAGGGGGCCGGTCTCACCCCTCCACTTT.

There are many counts of this clonotype. This chain links TRBV20-1 with TRBJ1-4; 9 nucleotides line up with TRBD1. The V gene's germline CDR1 is DFQATT and CDR2 SNEGSKA (reference sequence). J was trimmed by 13 bases and V by 5 bases; bases with no gene match: 8. The CDR3 is made up of 12 amino acids. The CDR3, as DNA: TGCAGTGCTTCCTCGACAGGGGGGCTACTGTTTTTT. Protein sequence: CSASSTGGLLFF.

The gene calls are TRBV7-2 and TRBJ2-4; 13 nucleotides agree with TRBD2. This CDR3 is 17 amino acids long. Germline CDR1 SGHTA, CDR2 FQGNSA. The trim removed 5 bases at V and 3 bases at J, leaving 7 bases unmatched. For the CDR3, the DNA is TGTGCCAGCAGCATAGAAGGGACTAGCGGGAACAAAAACATTCAGTACTTC. Protein sequence: CASSIEGTSGNKNIQYF.

This chain uses TRBV15 with TRBJ2-7, with D maybe TRBD2 (6 bases). The CDR3 consists of 16 residues. Germline V gene lookup returns CDR1 LNHNV and CDR2 YYDKDF (reference sequence). V was shortened by 0 bases and J by 0 bases, with 12 bases between the two germline ends. CDR3 bases: TGTGCCACCAGCAGAGATCTGTCCGGGAGCTCCTACGAGCAGTACGTC. Protein product: CATSRDLSGSSYEQYV.